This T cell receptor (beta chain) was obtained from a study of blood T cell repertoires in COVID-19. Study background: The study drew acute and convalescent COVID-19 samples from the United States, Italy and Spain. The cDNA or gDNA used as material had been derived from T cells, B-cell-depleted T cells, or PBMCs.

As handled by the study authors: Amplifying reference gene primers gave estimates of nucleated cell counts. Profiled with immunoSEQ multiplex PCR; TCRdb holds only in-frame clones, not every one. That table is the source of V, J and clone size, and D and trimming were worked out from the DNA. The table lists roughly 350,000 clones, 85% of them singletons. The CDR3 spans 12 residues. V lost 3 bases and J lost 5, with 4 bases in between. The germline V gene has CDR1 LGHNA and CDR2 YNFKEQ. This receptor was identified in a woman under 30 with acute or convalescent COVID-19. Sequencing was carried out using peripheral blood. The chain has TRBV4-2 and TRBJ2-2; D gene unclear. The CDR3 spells CASSHLTGELFF. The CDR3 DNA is TGTGCCAGCAGCCACTTGACCGGGGAGCTGTTTTTT.